This T cell receptor beta chain is from a study of PD-1 blockade in classical Hodgkin lymphoma. The V end was cut by 4 bases, the J end by 5 bases, with 18 bases between. This CDR3 contains 15 residues. CDR1 and CDR2 from the germline V gene are SGDLS and YYNGEE. All trial patients relapsed after autologous stem cell transplantation. Data came from immunoSEQ multiplex PCR; TCRdb stores just in-frame clones and leaves some out. The sample lists roughly 20,000 clones; 65% to 75% were seen once. The source of this sequence is a human donor with classical Hodgkin lymphoma. Sequenced material: peripheral blood mononuclear cells (PBMCs), taken at baseline. The J gene is TRBJ2-5, the V gene TRBV9; D is possibly TRBD1 (7 bases). The CDR3: CASSPRQGGSETQYF. CDR3 DNA: TGTGCCAGCAGCCCCCGACAGGGAGGATCGGAGACCCAGTACTTC.